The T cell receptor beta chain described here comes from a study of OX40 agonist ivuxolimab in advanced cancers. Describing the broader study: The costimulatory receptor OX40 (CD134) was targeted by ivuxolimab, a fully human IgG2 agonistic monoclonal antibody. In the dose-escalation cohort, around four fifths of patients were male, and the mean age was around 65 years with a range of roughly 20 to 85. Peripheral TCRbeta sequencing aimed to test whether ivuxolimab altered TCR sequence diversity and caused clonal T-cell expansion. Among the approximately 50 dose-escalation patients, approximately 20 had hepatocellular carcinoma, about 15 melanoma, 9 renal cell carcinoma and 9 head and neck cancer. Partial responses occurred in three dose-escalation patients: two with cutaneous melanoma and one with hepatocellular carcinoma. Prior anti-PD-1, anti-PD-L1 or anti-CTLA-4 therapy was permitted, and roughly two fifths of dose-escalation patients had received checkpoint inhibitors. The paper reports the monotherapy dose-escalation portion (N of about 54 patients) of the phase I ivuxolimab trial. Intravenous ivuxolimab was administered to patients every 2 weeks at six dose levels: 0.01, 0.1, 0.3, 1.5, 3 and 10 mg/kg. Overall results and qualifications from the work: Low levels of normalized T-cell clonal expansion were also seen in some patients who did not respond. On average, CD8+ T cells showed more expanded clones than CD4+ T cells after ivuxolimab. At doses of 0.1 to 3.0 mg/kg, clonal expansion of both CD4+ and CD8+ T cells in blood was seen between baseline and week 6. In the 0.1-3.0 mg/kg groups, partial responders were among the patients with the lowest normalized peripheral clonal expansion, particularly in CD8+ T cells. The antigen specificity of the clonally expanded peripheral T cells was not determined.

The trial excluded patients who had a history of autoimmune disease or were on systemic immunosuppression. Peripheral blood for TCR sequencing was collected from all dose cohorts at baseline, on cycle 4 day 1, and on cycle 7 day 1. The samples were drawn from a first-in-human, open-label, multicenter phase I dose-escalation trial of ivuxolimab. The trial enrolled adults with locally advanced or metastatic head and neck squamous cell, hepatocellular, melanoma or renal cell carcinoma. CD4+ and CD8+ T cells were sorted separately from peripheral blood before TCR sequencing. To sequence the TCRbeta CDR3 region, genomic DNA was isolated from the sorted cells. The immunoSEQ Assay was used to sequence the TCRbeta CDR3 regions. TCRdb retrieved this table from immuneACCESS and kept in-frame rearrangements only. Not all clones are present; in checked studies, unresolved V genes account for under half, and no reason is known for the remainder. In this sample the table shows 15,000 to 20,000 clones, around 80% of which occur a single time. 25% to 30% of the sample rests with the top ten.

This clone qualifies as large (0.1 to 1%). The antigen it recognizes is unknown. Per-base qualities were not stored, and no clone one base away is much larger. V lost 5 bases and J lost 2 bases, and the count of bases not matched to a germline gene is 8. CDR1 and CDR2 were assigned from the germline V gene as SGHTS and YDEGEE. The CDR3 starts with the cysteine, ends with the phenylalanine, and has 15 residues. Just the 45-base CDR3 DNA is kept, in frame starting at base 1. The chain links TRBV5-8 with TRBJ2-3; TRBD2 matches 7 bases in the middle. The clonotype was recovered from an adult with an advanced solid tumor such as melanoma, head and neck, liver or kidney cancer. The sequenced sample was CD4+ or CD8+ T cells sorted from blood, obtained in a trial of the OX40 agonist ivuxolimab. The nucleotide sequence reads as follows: TGTGCCAGCAGACCAGAGCGGGGCCACACAGATACGCAGTATTTT. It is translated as CASRPERGHTDTQYF.